The 18 T cell receptor beta chains reported below all come from one sample, sequenced in a study of shared clonotypes between healthy human individuals. Sequencing was performed with immunoSEQ multiplex PCR; in TCRdb, only in-frame clones are kept and a portion is missing. This sample has fewer than 850,000 clones, with roughly 91% found just once. Material: memory CD8+ T cells from PBMCs. The subset: CD45RO+ cells pooled with CCR7-negative TemRA cells. The source is a man aged 18 to 29 in good health. Some clones in this sample may be carry-over from other donors' samples.

The CDR3 is CASSLHHTEAFF. The CDR3 bases are TGTGCCAGCAGCTTACATCACACTGAAGCTTTCTTT. The rearrangement links TRBV11-2 to TRBJ1-1; D uncertain. CDR1 and CDR2 (germline): SGHAT, FQNNGV. The CDR3 has 12 amino acids. Deletions cut 2 bases from V and 3 bases from J, with 4 bases between.

This chain links TRBV9 with TRBJ2-5; 8 positions agree with TRBD2. CDR1 and CDR2 (germline): SGDLS, YYNGEE. Unmatched junction bases numbered 11, after V lost 0 bases and J lost 1 base. This CDR3 comprises 18 residues. The CDR3 loop is CASSVGHGRAPSQETQYF. The DNA for the CDR3 is TGTGCCAGCAGCGTAGGGCACGGGAGGGCCCCTTCCCAAGAGACCCAGTACTTC.

In its sample, this clone was seen once. The J gene is TRBJ2-7, the V gene TRBV6-1; 13 positions match TRBD2. Germline-derived CDR1 and CDR2 are MNHNS and SASEGT. CDR3 length equals 16 residues. V shed 2 bases, J shed 3 bases, and the junction held 4 bases outside the gene matches. CDR3 residues: CASSERTSGSLYEQYF. The CDR3 nucleotides read TGTGCCAGCAGTGAAAGGACTAGCGGGAGTCTCTACGAGCAGTACTTC.

Of note for this clone: Additional DNA sequences in this sample encode the identical CDR3. The rearrangement joins TRBV27 to TRBJ1-5; no clear D. Germline V gene lookup returns CDR1 MNHEY and CDR2 SMNVEV (reference sequence). V lost 3 bases and J 0 bases, leaving 6 bases between the germline ends. The CDR3 loop spans 14 amino acids. CDR3 sequence (DNA): TGTGCCAGCAGTTTTAGAGGTAGCAATCAGCCCCAGCATTTT. It codes for CASSFRGSNQPQHF.

This sequence joins TRBV4-2 and TRBJ2-7, with 10 bases that match TRBD1. V dropped 4 bases and J dropped 5; count of bases not matched to a gene: 2. There are 13 residues in the CDR3. Germline loops: CDR1 LGHNA, CDR2 YNFKEQ. In DNA form, the CDR3 reads TGTGCCAGCAGCCTCGGACAGGGGGACGAGCAGTACTTC. Translating it yields CASSLGQGDEQYF.

V usage is TRBV19 and J usage is TRBJ1-1, with D maybe TRBD1 (5 bases). Trimming cost V 7 bases and J 5 bases, with 17 bases left between them. The CDR3 has 14 residues. In germline, CDR1 is LNHDA, CDR2 SQIVND (reference sequence). In DNA, the CDR3 is TGTGCCAGTACCTATGGGGGGGACGGGACTGAAGCTTTCTTT. Its translation is CASTYGGDGTEAFF.

The V call is TRBV9, the J call TRBJ1-2; 7 bases are a match to TRBD1. V trimming: 0 bases; J trimming: 2 bases; junction bases outside the gene matches: 4. Looked up from germline, CDR1 is SGDLS and CDR2 is YYNGEE. The CDR3 sequence is 15 residues long. CDR3 amino acids: CASSVGKGANYGYTF. CDR3 nucleotide sequence: TGTGCCAGCAGCGTAGGAAAGGGGGCGAACTATGGCTACACCTTC. Drawing the rest from reference TRBV9 and TRBJ1-2, the complete variable domain is DSGVTQTPKHLITATGQRVTLRCSPRSGDLSVYWYQQSLDQGLQFLIQYYNGEERAKGNILERFSAQQFPDLHSELNLSSLELGDSALYFCASSVGKGANYGYTFGSGTRLTVV.

This sequence joins TRBV11-2 and TRBJ1-3, with unresolved D. CDR1 is SGHAT and CDR2 is FQNNGV in the germline V gene. The CDR3 covers 13 residues. Trimming took off 3 bases at V and 8 bases at J, with 11 bases between the two ends. CDR3 in amino acids: CASSFGTAYTIYF. The DNA for the CDR3 is TGTGCCAGCAGCTTTGGTACAGCTTACACCATATATTTT. The entire variable domain, with the rest obtained from reference TRBV11-2 and TRBJ1-3, is as follows: EAGVAQSPRYKIIEKRQSVAFWCNPISGHATLYWYQQILGQGPKLLIQFQNNGVVDDSQLPKDRFSAERLKGVDSTLKIQPAKLEDSAVYLCASSFGTAYTIYFGEGSWLTVV.

This chain uses TRBV13 with TRBJ2-7, with D uncertain. This CDR3 has 12 residues. In germline, CDR1 is PRHDT, CDR2 FYEKMQ (reference sequence). V shed 3 bases and J shed 7 bases, with 10 bases lying between them. The DNA of the CDR3 is TGTGCCAGCAGCTTTTTGAGTGATGAGCAGTACTTC. Amino acid sequence: CASSFLSDEQYF.

The chain is built from TRBV9 and TRBJ2-3, with 13 bases aligning to TRBD2. From germline, CDR1 is SGDLS and CDR2 YYNGEE. V lost 3 bases, J lost 4 bases, and 8 bases stayed unmatched. CDR3 length: 17 residues. CDR3 region: CASSARTSGSEADTQYF. CDR3 in DNA: TGTGCCAGCAGCGCCAGGACTAGCGGGAGTGAGGCAGATACGCAGTATTTT.

This chain links TRBV5-8 with TRBJ2-1, with D tentatively TRBD2 (6 bases). Trimming shortened V by 2 bases and J by 7 bases, and 13 bases separated the two germline ends. The CDR3 is made up of 14 amino acids. Germline CDR1 is SGHTS and CDR2 is YDEGEE. CDR3 residues: CASSLTGLQNEQFF. The CDR3 DNA is TGTGCCAGCAGCTTAACAGGACTACAGAATGAGCAGTTCTTC.

V and J are TRBV13 and TRBJ2-2; D is ambiguous. Deletions cut 3 bases from V and 6 bases from J, with 14 bases between. Germline lookup yields CDR1 PRHDT and CDR2 FYEKMQ (reference sequence). The CDR3 runs to 15 residues. CDR3 sequence (DNA): TGTGCCAGCAGCTTTCAAGGGCTCGGCGCCGGGGAGCTGTTTTTT. The encoded protein is CASSFQGLGAGELFF.

The chain uses TRBV5-1 and TRBJ2-1, with 7 positions matching TRBD2. Looked up from germline, CDR1 is SGHRS and CDR2 is YFSETQ. This CDR3 is 13 amino acids long. V shed 6 bases and J 6 bases; nucleotides not matched to a gene: 6. CDR3 nucleotide sequence: TGCGCCAGCATGACGGGGGGACTCAATGAGCAGTTCTTC. Translating it yields CASMTGGLNEQFF.

The CDR3 region is CASSYEQYF. Written as DNA, the CDR3 is TGTGCCAGCAGCTACGAGCAGTACTTC. This chain joins TRBV25-1 and TRBJ2-7; D ambiguous. Trimming removed 6 bases at V and 3 bases at J, with 0 bases between. Germline lookup yields CDR1 MGHDK and CDR2 SYGVNS. The CDR3 runs 9 residues.

The chain couples TRBV6-5 to TRBJ2-2; D remains ambiguous. The V gene's germline CDR1 is MNHEY and CDR2 SVGAGI. V shed 3 bases and J shed 0 bases, with 8 bases lying between them. The CDR3 runs 15 residues. The CDR3: CASSYVSSNTGELFF. Here the CDR3 DNA reads TGTGCCAGCAGTTATGTCAGTTCGAACACCGGGGAGCTGTTTTTT.

Of note for this clone: The sample has other DNA sequences that encode this CDR3 too. The CDR3 DNA sequence: TGTGCCAGCAGCTTGGATTGGAATGAGCAGTTCTTC. Protein sequence: CASSLDWNEQFF. V and J are TRBV5-6 and TRBJ2-1; D gene unclear. CDR1 and CDR2 from the germline V gene are SGHDT and YYEEEE. CDR3 length: 12 residues. V lost 0 bases to trimming and J lost 7 bases, with 5 bases between them. The whole variable domain, filled in from reference TRBV5-6 and TRBJ2-1, reads DAGVTQSPTHLIKTRGQQVTLRCSPKSGHDTVSWYQQALGQGPQFIFQYYEEEERQRGNFPDRFSGHQFPNYSSELNVNALLLGDSALYLCASSLDWNEQFFGPGTRLTVL.

The gene calls are TRBV7-9 and TRBJ2-2, with TRBD2 identical over 7 bases. Germline assignment: CDR1 SEHNR and CDR2 FQNEAQ (reference sequence). The V gene end was trimmed by 4 bases and the J gene end by 2 bases; junction bases not matched to a gene: 16. This CDR3 has 19 amino acids. The CDR3 reads CASSWVKRDPLPNTGELFF. Here the CDR3 DNA reads TGTGCCAGCAGCTGGGTGAAGCGGGACCCACTTCCAAACACCGGGGAGCTGTTTTTT. Using reference TRBV7-9 and TRBJ2-2 for the parts outside the CDR3, the full variable domain is DTGVSQNPRHKITKRGQNVTFRCDPISEHNRLYWYRQTLGQGPEFLTYFQNEAQLEKSRLLSDRFSAERPKGSFSTLEIQRTEQGDSAMYLCASSWVKRDPLPNTGELFFGEGSRLTVL.

The genes are TRBV2 and TRBJ2-7; D possibly uses TRBD1 or TRBD2 (5 bases each). V lost 6 bases to trimming and J lost 0 bases, with 33 bases between them. The CDR3 has 21 residues. CDR1 and CDR2 from the germline V gene are SNHLY and FYNNEI. This chain's CDR3 is CASSRVNLGPPHRLGSYEQYF. In nucleotides, the CDR3 is TGTGCCAGCAGCCGAGTGAATCTGGGACCCCCACATAGATTAGGCTCCTACGAGCAGTACTTC.